This T cell receptor (beta chain) was retrieved from a study of blood T cell repertoires in COVID-19. Study overall: The samples span acute and convalescent COVID-19 from the United States, Italy and Spain. Nucleic acid was either cDNA or gDNA, and it came from T cells, B-cell-depleted T cells, or PBMCs.

CDR3 size: 13 residues. V dropped 5 bases and J dropped 7; count of bases not matched to a gene: 5. CDR1 is LGHNA and CDR2 is YSLEER in the germline V gene. Only one count was recorded for this clone. Under the authors' procedure: Scientists estimated how many nucleated cells there were by amplifying reference gene primers. Produced via immunoSEQ multiplex PCR; TCRdb's table is partial and in-frame only. Clone size and the V and J calls come from that table; the DNA yielded D and trimming. The table lists some 120,000 clones, about 89% of them singletons. This sequence was found in a man in his forties with acute or convalescent COVID-19. The rearrangement joins TRBV4-3 to TRBJ1-2; 9 bases agree with TRBD1. Sequenced material: peripheral blood. The CDR3 here is CASSGQGYSGYTF. The DNA of the CDR3 is TGCGCCAGCAGCGGACAGGGGTATTCTGGCTACACCTTC.